Presented here are 17 T cell receptor beta chains from one specimen sequenced in a study of CD8 T cells in Susac syndrome. Reverse transcription of roughly 0.45 to 1 ug RNA used random hexamers. Each CDR3 protein is one row after TCRdb ran MiXCR on the immunoSEQ multiplex PCR reads. The sample carries about 180,000 distinct CDR3 sequences, roughly 94% recorded once. The sequencing input was CD4+ T cells from PBMCs. These TCRs come from a human donor with Susac syndrome.

The V gene is TRBV5-1, the J gene TRBJ1-6; weak D call: TRBD1 (5 bases). The CDR3 spans 14 residues. V was shortened by 3 bases and J by 5 bases, with 9 bases between the two germline ends. The germline V gene encodes CDR1 SGHRS and CDR2 YFSETQ. The CDR3 region is CASSYSGDNSPLHF. The CDR3 nucleotides are TGCGCCAGCAGCTATTCGGGGGATAATTCACCCCTCCACTTT.

V gene TRBV20-1 combines with J gene TRBJ2-7; no clear D gene. Germline V gene data show CDR1 as DFQATT and CDR2 as SNEGSKA (reference sequence). Trimming took off 0 bases at V and 2 bases at J, with 8 bases between the two ends. The CDR3 contains 13 residues. This chain's CDR3 is CSARDMLTYEQYF. The CDR3 region has the DNA TGCAGTGCTAGAGATATGCTCACCTACGAGCAGTACTTC.

V usage is TRBV25-1 and J usage is TRBJ2-2, with 7 bases identical to TRBD2. The CDR3 contains 18 residues. Per germline, CDR1 MGHDK and CDR2 SYGVNS. The V gene end was trimmed by 0 bases and the J gene end by 5 bases; junction bases not matched to a gene: 12. CDR3 protein: CASSEYGGKRGTTGELFF. The CDR3, as DNA: TGTGCCAGCAGTGAATATGGAGGGAAGCGGGGAACGACCGGGGAGCTGTTTTTT. Together with reference TRBV25-1 and TRBJ2-2, the CDR3 gives the full variable domain: EADIYQTPRYLVIGTGKKITLECSQTMGHDKMYWYQQDPGMELHLIHYSYGVNSTEKGDLSSESTVSRIRTEHFPLTLESARPSHTSQYLCASSEYGGKRGTTGELFFGEGSRLTVL.

This clonotype showed up just a few times. The chain joins TRBV4-1 to TRBJ1-5; a possible D gene is TRBD1 (6 bases). In germline, CDR1 is MGHRA, CDR2 YSYEKL. V lost 0 bases to trimming and J lost 4 bases, with 10 bases between them. The CDR3 extends over 15 amino acids. The CDR3 loop is CASSQDLQGNQPQHF. As DNA, the CDR3 is TGCGCCAGCAGCCAAGACCTACAGGGAAATCAGCCCCAGCATTTT.

V gene TRBV18 combines with J gene TRBJ1-2, with D uncertain. The germline V gene encodes CDR1 KGHSH and CDR2 LQKENI. V lost 2 bases and J lost 4, with 11 bases in between. CDR3 length: 14 residues. In DNA, the CDR3 is TGTGCCAGCTCACCAGATACGAGTGTCTATGGCTACACCTTC. It encodes CASSPDTSVYGYTF.

The rearrangement joins TRBV29-1 to TRBJ1-1, with TRBD1 as a possible D gene (5 bases). Trimming took 7 bases from V and 4 from J, leaving 19 bases between them. The CDR3 has 14 amino acids. CDR1 is SQVTM and CDR2 is ANQGSEA in the germline V gene. The CDR3 protein is CSARGGGVGTEAFF. CDR3 bases: TGCAGCGCAAGGGGCGGGGGAGTGGGCACTGAAGCTTTCTTT.

This chain links TRBV1 with TRBJ2-5; the listed D gene, TRBD2, was not tested against the DNA. TRBV1 is labeled a pseudogene. The CDR3 spans 17 residues. CDR3 nucleotides: TGCACCAGCAGCCCGCCCCGGGACCCGCGGGGGGGAGAGACCCAGTACTTC. Translation gives CTSSPPRDPRGGETQYF.

The rearrangement joins TRBV25-1 to TRBJ2-7; weak D call: TRBD2 (5 bases). CDR3 length: 13 residues. V lost 6 bases and J lost 5, with 14 bases in between. Germline values: CDR1 MGHDK, CDR2 SYGVNS. This CDR3 is CASRGLASDEQYF. As DNA, the CDR3 is TGTGCCAGCAGAGGACTTGCGTCGGACGAGCAGTACTTC.

The chain recombines TRBV6-2 or TRBV6-3 with TRBJ2-7; D might be TRBD1 or TRBD2, each matching 5 bases. V was clipped by 10 bases and J by 0 bases, with 13 bases between them. Germline assignment: CDR1 MNHEY and CDR2 SVGEGT. The CDR3 spans 13 residues. This chain's CDR3 is CATRDPSSYEQYF. The CDR3 DNA follows: TGTGCCACGAGGGACCCGAGCTCCTACGAGCAGTACTTC.

The V call is TRBV3-1, the J call TRBJ2-5; no firm D call. The CDR3 consists of 13 residues. Trimming took 0 bases from V and 1 from J, leaving 3 bases between them. Germline values: CDR1 LGHDT, CDR2 YNNKEL (reference sequence). CDR3 region: CASSQEIQETQYF. The CDR3 nucleotides read TGTGCCAGCAGCCAAGAGATCCAAGAGACCCAGTACTTC.

This CDR3 reads CASSSLRGVGGYGYTF. The CDR3 nucleotides are TGTGCCAGCAGCTCGCTACGGGGAGTGGGAGGATATGGCTACACCTTC. The chain employs TRBV7-9 and TRBJ1-2; D remains ambiguous. Germline CDR1 and CDR2: SEHNR and FQNEAQ (reference sequence). The ends were cut back, 4 bases at V and 5 bases at J, with 20 bases in the middle. The CDR3 has 16 amino acids.

The V gene is TRBV29-1, the J gene TRBJ1-5; perhaps TRBD1 as D (5 bases). With 4 bases removed from V and 3 bases from J, the gap between germline ends came to 7 bases. Germline CDR1 reads SQVTM; CDR2 reads ANQGSEA. The CDR3 length is 12 residues. CDR3 DNA: TGCAGCGTTGGACAGTACAATCAGCCCCAGCATTTT. Residues: CSVGQYNQPQHF.

The chain employs TRBV7-8 and TRBJ2-7; 8 positions agree with TRBD2. V was pared by 0 bases and J by 1 base, with 5 bases of the junction left unmatched. The germline V gene encodes CDR1 SGHVS and CDR2 FQNEAQ. The length of the CDR3 is 16 residues. In nucleotides, the CDR3 is TGTGCCAGCAGCTTAGCAGCGGGGGCACTATCCTACGAGCAGTACTTC. It translates to CASSLAAGALSYEQYF.

This sequence joins TRBV2 and TRBJ2-3; D not resolved. Germline values: CDR1 SNHLY, CDR2 FYNNEI. The CDR3 length is 13 residues. The V end lost 6 bases, the J end lost 9 bases, and 16 bases lay between the germline ends. The CDR3 is CASSPGPRLTQYF. The CDR3 DNA reads as TGTGCCAGCAGCCCAGGCCCTCGGCTGACGCAGTATTTT. Full variable domain (outside the CDR3, taken from reference TRBV2 and TRBJ2-3): EPEVTQTPSHQVTQMGQEVILRCVPISNHLYFYWYRQILGQKVEFLVSFYNNEISEKSEIFDDQFSVERPDGSNFTLKIRSTKLEDSAMYFCASSPGPRLTQYFGPGTRLTVL.

The J gene is TRBJ1-2, the V gene TRBV15, with TRBD1 matching over 7 bases. The CDR3 length is 15 residues. CDR1 is LNHNV and CDR2 is YYDKDF in the germline V gene (reference sequence). J gave up 8 bases and V 5 bases, and 14 bases lay outside the gene matches. The CDR3 reads CATSGGTRQGTGYTF. The CDR3, as DNA: TGTGCCACCAGCGGAGGAACCCGACAGGGTACGGGCTACACCTTC.

V and J are TRBV5-4 and TRBJ2-5, with a tentative D call TRBD1 (5 bases). Trimming stripped 0 bases from V and 4 bases from J, with 10 bases between. Germline CDR1 SGHNT, CDR2 YYREEE (reference sequence). The CDR3 runs to 14 residues. For the CDR3, the DNA is TGTGCCAGCAGCTTGGGACAGACGATAGAGACCCAGTACTTC. This gives the protein CASSLGQTIETQYF.

V is TRBV18 and J is TRBJ1-5; 8 positions match TRBD1. The CDR3 has 18 residues. Germline V gene data show CDR1 as KGHSH and CDR2 as LQKENI. The J segment lost 0 bases and the V segment lost 9 bases, leaving 16 bases of the junction unmatched. The CDR3 coding sequence is TGTGCCAGTCTAAGGGTCAGGGGGCGTCCCTATAGCAATCAGCCCCAGCATTTT. This gives the protein CASLRVRGRPYSNQPQHF.